Listed below are T cell receptor beta chains from one sample, sequenced in a study of CD8 T cells in ankylosing spondylitis. In TCRdb, the 5' RACE reads were re-called with MiXCR into one record per CDR3 protein. In the table there are 150,000 to 200,000 distinct CDR3 sequences, 25% to 35% of which are singletons. The sequenced sample consisted of synovial fluid, either unsorted or a sorted T cell fraction (not recorded which). These receptors were collected from a male donor with ankylosing spondylitis. Both conserved end residues are part of each CDR3. D genes are given only for firm matches.

D gene,J gene,V gene,CDR3 protein
TRBD1,TRBJ2-1,TRBV11-2,CASSFTGVNEQFF
.,TRBJ2-4,TRBV7-2,CASSLGQSWNIQYF
.,TRBJ1-1,TRBV4-2,CASSHRAHYGNTEAFF
.,TRBJ2-2,TRBV5-1,CASKYNTGELFF
.,TRBJ1-5,TRBV6-6,CASSIGGVQPQHF
TRBD1,TRBJ2-3,TRBV20-1,CSAGGTGGFDTQYF
.,TRBJ2-7,TRBV7-8,CASSLAGVTNEQYF
.,TRBJ1-4,TRBV15,CATSRDLGATNEKLFF
.,TRBJ2-1,TRBV5-1,CASSLGGADSNEQFF
TRBD1,TRBJ2-6,TRBV10-3,CAIRPGQGSSGANVLTF